This T cell receptor beta chain was documented in a study of blood T cells in healthy people across ages (dated by TCRdb to about 2015). Turning to the overall study: In model experiments, template switching captured about one uniquely barcoded TCR beta cDNA molecule for every two T cells. To track age-related changes in TCR beta repertoire diversity, the study relied on deep sequencing normalized with unique cDNA molecular identifiers. Donors were grouped into four age groups: young (average approximately 15 years), middle-aged (less than 40), aged (about 60) and long-lived (about 82). To avoid experimental bias, donors of different ages were spread randomly across the sequencing lanes. The study analyzed two additional independent replicas of 1 million unique cDNA reads from the same blood draw for two donors, one aged 18 to 30 and one aged 80 or older.

Results the study describes overall, beyond this receptor: Observed TCR beta diversity per million T cells fell roughly linearly with age, and a significant reduction was already apparent by age roughly 40. Observed TCR beta diversity correlated strongly with the percentage of naive T cells measured by flow cytometry. Donor CMV infection status was unknown, potentially confounding age-related changes in expanded clonotypes. Estimates of total diversity from one million sequenced T cells were regarded as lower bounds and underestimates. Compared with the aged group, more naive CD4+ T cells, fewer expanded clones and increased TCR diversity were shown by the long-lived group, suggesting age selection. Since profiling was done on bulk unsorted PBMCs, naive and antigen-experienced compartments could not be conclusively compared.

The CDR3 covers 13 residues, taking in both the cysteine and the phenylalanine. The entry retains the CDR3 DNA only, 39 bases that are in frame from base 1. The junction shows trimming of 2 bases on V and 7 bases on J, plus 11 bases between the germline ends. CDR1 LGHDT and CDR2 YNNKEL are derived from the germline V gene (reference sequence). This clonotype was detected a few times. The antigen this receptor binds is unknown. Qualities for individual bases were not recorded, and no much larger clone is one base off. Preparation of the library involved 5' RACE. The sample was run on an Illumina HiSeq 2500. A second about 7 to 12 cycle PCR used a sample-barcoded 5' primer and a J-beta primer mix. A template-switch 5' adaptor carrying 12 random nucleotides introduced a unique molecular identifier onto each TCR beta cDNA molecule. Each sample yielded at least 3 million CDR3-containing paired-end reads. All of the RNA was converted into first-strand cDNA using the Mint cDNA synthesis kit, with a TRBC-specific oligonucleotide serving as the primer. All cDNA was treated with uracil-DNA glycosylase and then went through a first 18-cycle PCR with the universal primers M1SS and BC2_uni_R. The paper's data handling went like this. Each sample was normalized by randomly selecting 1 million high-quality reads, each carrying a distinct molecular identifier. Reads sharing molecular identifiers were discarded rather than binned into consensus sequences. MiTCR, set to a Q25 quality threshold and the strictest error-elimination algorithm, was used for CDR3 identification, clonotype clustering and error correction. A nonparametric unseen species model with Euler transformation was used to estimate lower-bound total TCR beta diversity. TCRdb handled the public reads itself, with Q25 trimming in fastp and clone calling in MiXCR, and kept productive beta chains. Each entry merges the rows of one CDR3 protein and shows their most common DNA and genes. Here the V and J calls rest on TCRdb's processing, not on the authors' analysis. Recorded for this sample are 710,000 or so distinct CDR3 sequences; about a fifth of them occurred a single time. Roughly 22% of the sample comes from the top ten.

Systemically healthy Caucasian individuals from Russia, some 36 in total and aged about 6 to 90 years, were included as donors. Each donor gave roughly 9 milliliters of peripheral blood, drawn into EDTA-treated Vacutainer tubes. PBMCs were isolated by Ficoll-Paque density-gradient centrifugation, with at least 6 million obtained per sample. Trizol reagent was used to extract total RNA from the PBMCs, yielding at least 6 micrograms per sample. For every donor, flow cytometry on a PBMC aliquot measured the percentage of naive CD45RAhigh/CD27high T cells. This TCR derives from a man between 65 and 85 years old in good health. The rearrangement joined TRBV3-1 to TRBJ1-1, with the D gene too uncertain to name. The sequencing input was blood. The sequenced DNA is TGTGCCAGCAGCCAACTGGGGTTGGGTGAAGCTTTCTTT. It translates to CASSQLGLGEAFF. Supplemented by the reference TRBV3-1 and TRBJ1-1 proteins around the CDR3, the complete variable domain is DTAVSQTPKYLVTQMGNDKSIKCEQNLGHDTMYWYKQDSKKFLKIMFSYNNKELIINETVPNRFSPKSPDKAHLNLHINSLELGDSAVYFCASSQLGLGEAFFGQGTRLTVV.